A selection of T cell receptor beta chains follows, all from one sample in a study of graft-versus-host responses after intestinal transplantation. The assay was immunoSEQ multiplex PCR, and TCRdb's table has in-frame clones only and misses some. The repertoire consists of 8,900 or so clones, with over 90% occurring once and the leading ten covering under 2.5%. Sequenced material: PBMCs, taken 11 days after intestinal transplantation. These receptors were collected from a human patient who received an intestinal transplant, so some T cells may come from the graft donor. Each CDR3 is given with its conserved first and last residue. D genes are given only for firm matches. Only part of the rows carry a size: once, few, many, or a class if the clone is expanded.

TGTGCCAGCAGCTGGGTGGGCGGGGCCAACGTCCTGACTTTC	CASSWVGGANVLTF	-	TRBV5-4	-	TRBJ2-6
TGTGCCAGCAGCTTACTCGGGGGAATTGGCGGAAACACCATATATTTT	CASSLLGGIGGNTIYF	-	TRBV7-9	-	TRBJ1-3
TGCGCCAGCAGCTTGGGGAACAGGGCAGGGGAGGAAAAACTGTTTTTT	CASSLGNRAGEEKLFF	-	TRBV5-1	-	TRBJ1-4
TGTGCCAGCAGTGAAATAGCGGGAGGGGGCGGGAATGAGCAGTTCTTC	CASSEIAGGGGNEQFF	-	TRBV6-1	TRBD2	TRBJ2-1
TGTGCCAGCAGCTTTACCCAGCGGGAATGGAATGAGCAGTTCTTC	CASSFTQREWNEQFF	-	TRBV7-9	TRBD2	TRBJ2-1
TGTGCCAGCAGTTTATCGCCGGGACAGGGGGCAATGTGGGCCAAAAACATTCAGTACTTC	CASSLSPGQGAMWAKNIQYF	-	TRBV27	TRBD1	TRBJ2-4
TGCGCCAGCAGCCTGCCAGGGACTGAAGCTTTCTTT	CASSLPGTEAFF	-	TRBV5-1	-	TRBJ1-1
TGTGCCAGCAGCTTCTCAGGGGGCACTGAAGCTTTCTTT	CASSFSGGTEAFF	-	TRBV5-5	TRBD1	TRBJ1-1
TGTGCCAGCAGCCGGGCTTACAATGAGCAGTTCTTC	CASSRAYNEQFF	-	TRBV14	-	TRBJ2-1
TGCAGCGTCTGGATCGAACGGAGTGAGCAGTTCTTC	CSVWIERSEQFF	-	TRBV29-1	-	TRBJ2-1
TGTGCCAGCAGGTTCAGGCTAGCACACCATTCCGACAATGAGCAGTTCTTC	CASRFRLAHHSDNEQFF	-	TRBV21-1	-	TRBJ2-1
TGCGCCAGCAGAAGCGGGAACTCGGGCAATGAGCAGTTCTTC	CASRSGNSGNEQFF	-	TRBV10-2	TRBD2	TRBJ2-1
TGCGCCAGCAGTGAGTCAACGGACGAGCAGTACTTC	CASSESTDEQYF	-	TRBV10-2	-	TRBJ2-7
TGTGCCAGCAGCTCCAGACAGAGCTCCTACAATGAGCAGTTCTTC	CASSSRQSSYNEQFF	once	TRBV5-4	-	TRBJ2-1
TGTGCCAGCAGCGTAGAAGGGGCTAGCGGGGGGTACACAGATACGCAGTATTTT	CASSVEGASGGYTDTQYF	once	TRBV9	TRBD2	TRBJ2-3
TGCGCCAGCAGCTTTTTCCATATTCGGACTAGCGGGGGATATTTCAATGAGCAGTTCTTC	CASSFFHIRTSGGYFNEQFF	-	TRBV5-1	TRBD2	TRBJ2-1
TGCGCCAGCAGCCAAGTCCTGATGGAAGGGGGCGGTCAGCCCCAGCATTTT	CASSQVLMEGGGQPQHF	-	TRBV4-1	TRBD1	TRBJ1-5
TGTGCCAGCAGTTTGGGCAGGGGCCTCTATAGCAATCAGCCCCAGCATTTT	CASSLGRGLYSNQPQHF	-	TRBV28	-	TRBJ1-5
TGTGCCAGCAGCTTAGTGGAGTTGACTGAAGCTTTCTTT	CASSLVELTEAFF	-	TRBV7-9	-	TRBJ1-1
TGCGCCAGCAGCCAAGCTATCGATTACAGGGGTGGGGGCTACACCTTC	CASSQAIDYRGGGYTF	-	TRBV4-1	TRBD1	TRBJ1-2
TGTGCCAGCAGCTTAGGTGGAGGGCCTGGAAACACCATATATTTT	CASSLGGGPGNTIYF	few	TRBV7-9	-	TRBJ1-3
TGTGCCAGCAGCTTGGAAGTAGCGCCCCTTAGGGATACGCAGTATTTT	CASSLEVAPLRDTQYF	-	TRBV5-4	-	TRBJ2-3
TGTGCCAGCAGCCAAGGTGGGGGACTTAATTCACCCCTCCACTTT	CASSQGGGLNSPLHF	-	TRBV4-2	-	TRBJ1-6
TGTGCCAGCAGTTCCCCCGGGAACTCCGCCGAGGGCTACACCTTC	CASSSPGNSAEGYTF	-	TRBV27	-	TRBJ1-2
TGCGCCAGCAGCTGGGAGGGGAGCACAGATACGCAGTATTTT	CASSWEGSTDTQYF	-	TRBV5-1	TRBD2	TRBJ2-3
TGTGCCAGTGGCCGGGACAGGGAAGCCTACAGCAATCAGCCCCAGCATTTT	CASGRDREAYSNQPQHF	-	TRBV28	TRBD1	TRBJ1-5
TGTGCCAGCAGTTTTGGGGGGGGGAATGGCTACACCTTC	CASSFGGGNGYTF	once	TRBV5-6	-	TRBJ1-2
TGTGCCAGCAGTGACCCAGGTTCGTGGGTCAATCAGCCCCAGCATTTT	CASSDPGSWVNQPQHF	-	TRBV2	-	TRBJ1-5
TGTGCCAGCACCTTAAACCCGCCCGGGGATGGCACAGATACGCAGTATTTT	CASTLNPPGDGTDTQYF	-	TRBV7-6	-	TRBJ2-3
TGTGCCAGCAGTGAAGTTTTCAGGTTTGTCACTGAAGCTTTCTTT	CASSEVFRFVTEAFF	-	TRBV6-1	-	TRBJ1-1
TGTGCCAGCAGACTAAGCTCCTACAATGAGCAGTTCTTC	CASRLSSYNEQFF	-	TRBV27	-	TRBJ2-1
TGCGCCAGCAGCCAAGAAGGCGGGGGGGTATGGGGCGAGCAGTACTTC	CASSQEGGGVWGEQYF	-	TRBV4-1	TRBD2	TRBJ2-7
TGTGCCAGCAGCTCCCCAGGGGGCTACGAGCAGTACTTC	CASSSPGGYEQYF	-	TRBV5-5	TRBD1	TRBJ2-7
TGTGCCAGTAGTGCTGGCCCGAATGGCTACACCTTC	CASSAGPNGYTF	few	TRBV19	-	TRBJ1-2
TGTGCCAGCAGTTACTCGCCAGGGTCGAACACCGGGGAGCTGTTTTTT	CASSYSPGSNTGELFF	once	TRBV6-5	-	TRBJ2-2
TGTGCCAGCAGCTTATTGGTAGCGGGCACAGATACGCAGTATTTT	CASSLLVAGTDTQYF	-	TRBV7-3	-	TRBJ2-3
TGTGCCAGCAGCGTAGAGGTAGCGGGCCATCTAGAGGAGCAGTACTTC	CASSVEVAGHLEEQYF	-	TRBV9	TRBD2	TRBJ2-7
TGTGCCAGCAGTGTAACAGGGCCCGGGGAAAAACTGTTTTTT	CASSVTGPGEKLFF	-	TRBV6-1	-	TRBJ1-4
TGTGCCAGCAGCTTAGTAGTAGGCGGGACAGGGGTTACTGAAGCTTTCTTT	CASSLVVGGTGVTEAFF	-	TRBV7-2	TRBD1	TRBJ1-1
TGTGCCAGCAGCTTAGATGTGGCGGGGGGTTACAATGAGCAGTTCTTC	CASSLDVAGGYNEQFF	-	TRBV7-6	TRBD2	TRBJ2-1
TGCGCCAGCAGCCCACGGGGGTGGGCGACTGAAGCTTTCTTT	CASSPRGWATEAFF	-	TRBV10-1	-	TRBJ1-1
TGTGCCAGCAGCTCGGCCGGGGGAGCGGTCGAGCAGTACTTC	CASSSAGGAVEQYF	-	TRBV6-1	-	TRBJ2-7
TGTGCCAGCAGCCTTTCCTTGAGCTCCTACAATGAGCAGTTCTTC	CASSLSLSSYNEQFF	-	TRBV5-4	-	TRBJ2-1
TGTGCCAGCAGGCCAACAGGACGGCCAAATTCACCCCTCCACTTT	CASRPTGRPNSPLHF	-	TRBV28	-	TRBJ1-6
TGCGCCAGCAGCCAAGGACTAGCGGTGAATGAGCAGTTCTTC	CASSQGLAVNEQFF	-	TRBV4-3	TRBD2	TRBJ2-1
TGCGCCAGCAGCCAAGACTCTAGCGGGAGAGGAACAGATACGCAGTATTTT	CASSQDSSGRGTDTQYF	-	TRBV4-1	TRBD2	TRBJ2-3
TGTGCCAGCAGACAGGTGACCTCCTACGAGCAGTACTTC	CASRQVTSYEQYF	-	TRBV2	-	TRBJ2-7
TGTGCCAGCAGCGTAGGACAGGGGGATCAGCCCCAGCATTTT	CASSVGQGDQPQHF	-	TRBV9	TRBD1	TRBJ1-5
TGTGCCAGCAGTGCCGGGGGGGCTCACGAGCAGTACTTC	CASSAGGAHEQYF	-	TRBV25-1	TRBD2	TRBJ2-7
TGTGCCAGCAGCTTTACTGTTCGCGGTCAAGACGAGCAGTACTTC	CASSFTVRGQDEQYF	-	TRBV7-2	-	TRBJ2-7
TGTGCCAGCAGTGGCAAAGACAGGGTTTATATCGGGGAGCTGTTTTTT	CASSGKDRVYIGELFF	-	TRBV6-1	TRBD1	TRBJ2-2
TGCAGCGCCGGTCTCGGCACAGATACGCAGTATTTT	CSAGLGTDTQYF	-	TRBV29-1	-	TRBJ2-3
TGTGCCAGCAGTTTATTTTTTCGCTCGACAGGGGGCACAGATACGCAGTATTTT	CASSLFFRSTGGTDTQYF	-	TRBV27	TRBD1	TRBJ2-3
TGTGCCATCAGTCCCCGACTAGCGGGGACCGCCACAGATACGCAGTATTTT	CAISPRLAGTATDTQYF	-	TRBV10-3	TRBD2	TRBJ2-3
TGTGCCAGCAGCGATGGGACAGGGTTCTACGAGCAGTACTTC	CASSDGTGFYEQYF	-	TRBV5-6	TRBD1	TRBJ2-7
TGCGCCAGCAGCCGTCGGGAGGGCGACACTGAAGCTTTCTTT	CASSRREGDTEAFF	-	TRBV4-1	-	TRBJ1-1
TGTGCCAGCAGCTTGAGCGGTTCCCTCACAGATACGCAGTATTTT	CASSLSGSLTDTQYF	-	TRBV5-4	-	TRBJ2-3